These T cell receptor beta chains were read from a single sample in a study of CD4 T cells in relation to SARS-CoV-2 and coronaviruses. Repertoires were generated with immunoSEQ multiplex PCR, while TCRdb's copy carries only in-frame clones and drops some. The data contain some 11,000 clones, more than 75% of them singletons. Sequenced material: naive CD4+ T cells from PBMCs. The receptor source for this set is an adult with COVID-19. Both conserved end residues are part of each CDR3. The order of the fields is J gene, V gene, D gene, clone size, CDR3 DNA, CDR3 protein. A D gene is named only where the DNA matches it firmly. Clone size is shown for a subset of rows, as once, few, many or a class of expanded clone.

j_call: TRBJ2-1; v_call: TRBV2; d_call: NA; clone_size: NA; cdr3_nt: TGTGCCAGCTGGGATGGAGGGGGCTCGCGAAATGAGCAGTTCTTC; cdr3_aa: CASWDGGGSRNEQFF
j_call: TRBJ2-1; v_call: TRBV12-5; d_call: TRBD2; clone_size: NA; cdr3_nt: TGTGCTAGTGGTCCGGGGACTAGCGGAAACTACAATGAGCAGTTCTTC; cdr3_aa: CASGPGTSGNYNEQFF
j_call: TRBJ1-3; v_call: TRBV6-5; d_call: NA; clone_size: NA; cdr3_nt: TGTGCCAGCAGTTACGCCGGGCAACCTGGAAACACCATATATTTT; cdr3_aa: CASSYAGQPGNTIYF
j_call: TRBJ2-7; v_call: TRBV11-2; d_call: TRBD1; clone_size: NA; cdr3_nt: TGTGCCAGCAGCTCATACAGGGGATTGGCCTACGAGCAGTACTTC; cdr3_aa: CASSSYRGLAYEQYF
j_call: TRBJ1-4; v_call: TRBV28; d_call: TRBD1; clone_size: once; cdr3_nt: TGTGCCAGCAGTTTATATGTGACAGGGTTGTTCGGAAAGGAAAAACTGTTTTTT; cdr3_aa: CASSLYVTGLFGKEKLFF
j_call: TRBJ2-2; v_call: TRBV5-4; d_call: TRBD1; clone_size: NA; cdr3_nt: TGTGCCAGCAGCGATGACAGGGTGAACACCGGGGAGCTGTTTTTT; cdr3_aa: CASSDDRVNTGELFF
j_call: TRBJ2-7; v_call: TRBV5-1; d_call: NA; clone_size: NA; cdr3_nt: TGCGCCAGCAGCTTGGCCCTCCGAACAATTGGGCCCTACGAGCAGTACTTC; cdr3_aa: CASSLALRTIGPYEQYF
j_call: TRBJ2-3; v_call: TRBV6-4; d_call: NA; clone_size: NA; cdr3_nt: TGTGCCAGCAGTCTAGTGGCCACAGATACGCAGTATTTT; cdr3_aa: CASSLVATDTQYF
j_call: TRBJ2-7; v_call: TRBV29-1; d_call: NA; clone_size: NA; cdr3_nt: TGCAGCGTTGTGGCAGGTTCAACGAGCGAGCAGTACTTC; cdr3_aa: CSVVAGSTSEQYF
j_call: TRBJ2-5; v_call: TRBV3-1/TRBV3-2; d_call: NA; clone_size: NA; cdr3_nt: TGTGCCAGCAGCCAAGAGGTGGGCAGGGGTGGCGAGACCCAGTACTTC; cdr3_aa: CASSQEVGRGGETQYF
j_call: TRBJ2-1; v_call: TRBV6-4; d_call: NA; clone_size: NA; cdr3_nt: TGTGCCAGCAGTGACTCGTGGACAAGCTCCTACAATGAGCAGTTCTTC; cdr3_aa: CASSDSWTSSYNEQFF
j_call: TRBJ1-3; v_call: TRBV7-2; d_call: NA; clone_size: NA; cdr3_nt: TGTGCCAGCAGCCGGGGGCCCGGAAGCTCTGGAAACACCATATATTTT; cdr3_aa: CASSRGPGSSGNTIYF
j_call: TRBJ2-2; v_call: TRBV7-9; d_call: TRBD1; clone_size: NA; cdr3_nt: TGTGCCAGCTTGGCATCCAGGGGGCAAAACACCGGGGAGCTGTTTTTT; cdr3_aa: CASLASRGQNTGELFF
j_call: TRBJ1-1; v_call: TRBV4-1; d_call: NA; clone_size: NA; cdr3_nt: TGCGCCAGCAGCCAAGAAAGCCTGACAGCCCTCCCTTGGGACACTGAAGCTTTCTTT; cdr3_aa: CASSQESLTALPWDTEAFF
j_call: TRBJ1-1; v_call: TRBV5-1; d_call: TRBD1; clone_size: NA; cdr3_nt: TGCGCCAGCAGCGGAGGACAGGGCTTCACTGAAGCTTTCTTT; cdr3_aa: CASSGGQGFTEAFF
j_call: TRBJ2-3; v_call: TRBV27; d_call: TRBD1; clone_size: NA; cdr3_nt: TGTGCCAGCGCAATGGGACAGCTAGTCACAGATACGCAGTATTTT; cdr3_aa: CASAMGQLVTDTQYF
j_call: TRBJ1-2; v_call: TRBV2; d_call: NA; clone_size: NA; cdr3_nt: TGTGCCAGCAGTGGATTAGGGGGTAACTATGGCTACACCTTC; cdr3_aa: CASSGLGGNYGYTF
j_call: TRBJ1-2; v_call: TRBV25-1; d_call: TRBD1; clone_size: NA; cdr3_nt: TGTGCCAGCAGTGAGCCGGGGACAGTCTATGGCTACACCTTC; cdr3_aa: CASSEPGTVYGYTF
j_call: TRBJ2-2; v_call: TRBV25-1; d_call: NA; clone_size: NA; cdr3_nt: TGTGCCAGCAGTATGGGGGGTTACACCGGGGAGCTGTTTTTT; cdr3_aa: CASSMGGYTGELFF
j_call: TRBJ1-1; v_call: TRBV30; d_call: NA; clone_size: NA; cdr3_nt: TGTGCCTGGAGGAAAAAACAGGGGAACACTGAAGCTTTCTTT; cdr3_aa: CAWRKKQGNTEAFF
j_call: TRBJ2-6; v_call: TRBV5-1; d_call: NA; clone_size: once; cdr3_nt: TGCGCCAGCAGCGGGGTAGCTGGGGCCAACGTCCTGACTTTC; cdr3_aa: CASSGVAGANVLTF
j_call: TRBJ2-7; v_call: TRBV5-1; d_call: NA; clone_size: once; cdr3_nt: TGCGCCAGCAGCGGCGGGTTGCCCTACGAGCAGTACTTC; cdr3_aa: CASSGGLPYEQYF
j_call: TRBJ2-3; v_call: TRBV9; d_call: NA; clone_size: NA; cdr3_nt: TGTGCCAGCAGCGCTTTGGGGGATACGCAGTATTTT; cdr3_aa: CASSALGDTQYF
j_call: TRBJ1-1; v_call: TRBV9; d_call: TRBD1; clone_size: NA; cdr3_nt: TGTGCCAGCAGCGCGGACAGGGTGGGCCCTAACACTGAAGCTTTCTTT; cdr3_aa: CASSADRVGPNTEAFF
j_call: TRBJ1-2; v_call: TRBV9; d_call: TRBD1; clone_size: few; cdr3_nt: TGTGCCAGCAGCGTAGAGGGACAGTCCTATGGCTACACCTTC; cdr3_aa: CASSVEGQSYGYTF
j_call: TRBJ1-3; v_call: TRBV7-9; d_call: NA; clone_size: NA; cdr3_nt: TGTGCCAGCAGCTCCGCCGGCCCCAAGGGCTCTGGAAACACCATATATTTT; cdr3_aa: CASSSAGPKGSGNTIYF
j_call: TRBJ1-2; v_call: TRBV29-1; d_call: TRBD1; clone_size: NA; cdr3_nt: TGCAGCGTTGGGGGGGGACAGGGTGTGGCCTATGGCTACACCTTC; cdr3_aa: CSVGGGQGVAYGYTF
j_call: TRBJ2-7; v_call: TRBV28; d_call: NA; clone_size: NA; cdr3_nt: TGTGCCAGCACCCTGATGGGGACTGCCTCCTACGAGCAGTACTTC; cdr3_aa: CASTLMGTASYEQYF
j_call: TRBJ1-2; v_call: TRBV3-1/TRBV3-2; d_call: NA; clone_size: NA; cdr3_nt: TGTGCCAGCAGAGCCACAGGGTATGGCTACACCTTC; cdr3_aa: CASRATGYGYTF
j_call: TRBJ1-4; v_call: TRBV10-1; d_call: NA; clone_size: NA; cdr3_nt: TGCGCCAGCAGTGAGTCGCTCCCAAATGAAAAACTGTTTTTT; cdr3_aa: CASSESLPNEKLFF
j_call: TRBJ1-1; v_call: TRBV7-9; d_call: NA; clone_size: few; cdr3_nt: TGTGCCAGCAGCTTCCAGCTCACACTGAACACTGAAGCTTTCTTT; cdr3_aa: CASSFQLTLNTEAFF
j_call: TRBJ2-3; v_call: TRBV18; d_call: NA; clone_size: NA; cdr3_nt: TGTGCCAGCTCACCTTTCCCGACGGGGGATACGCAGTATTTT; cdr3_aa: CASSPFPTGDTQYF
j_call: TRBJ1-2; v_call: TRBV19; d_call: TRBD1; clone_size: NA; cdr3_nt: TGTGCCAGCCAACCGGGGACAGGATGGGGCTACACCTTC; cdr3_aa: CASQPGTGWGYTF
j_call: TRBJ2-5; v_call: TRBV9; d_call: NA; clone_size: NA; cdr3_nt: TGTGCCAGCAGCGTAGAGGGGGGGCGGGAGACCCAGTACTTC; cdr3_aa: CASSVEGGRETQYF
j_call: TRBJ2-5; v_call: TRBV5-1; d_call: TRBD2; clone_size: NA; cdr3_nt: TGCGCCAGCAGACCATCGACTAGCGGGCAAGAGACCCAGTACTTC; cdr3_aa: CASRPSTSGQETQYF
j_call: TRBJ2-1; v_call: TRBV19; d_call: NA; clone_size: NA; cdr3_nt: TGTGCCAGTAGTGCGGCCCGGGGAGGTGAGCAGTTCTTC; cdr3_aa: CASSAARGGEQFF
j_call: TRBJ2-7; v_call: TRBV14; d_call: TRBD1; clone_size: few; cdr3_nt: TGTGCCAGCAGCAAACAGGGGTACGAGCAGTACTTC; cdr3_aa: CASSKQGYEQYF
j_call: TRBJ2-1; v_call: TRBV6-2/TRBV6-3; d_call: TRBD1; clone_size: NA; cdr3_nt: TGTGCCAGCAGTGGTCAAGGGGGCGCCTACAATGAGCAGTTCTTC; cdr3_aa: CASSGQGGAYNEQFF